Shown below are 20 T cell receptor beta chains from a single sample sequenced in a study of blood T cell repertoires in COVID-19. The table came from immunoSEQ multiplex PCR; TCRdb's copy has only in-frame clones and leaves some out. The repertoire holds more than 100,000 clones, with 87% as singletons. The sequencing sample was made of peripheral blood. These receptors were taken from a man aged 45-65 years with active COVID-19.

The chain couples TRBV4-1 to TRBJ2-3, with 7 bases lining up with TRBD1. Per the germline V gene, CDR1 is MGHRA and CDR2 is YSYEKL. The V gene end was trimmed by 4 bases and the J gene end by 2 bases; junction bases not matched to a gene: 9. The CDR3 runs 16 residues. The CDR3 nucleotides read TGCGCCAGCAGCCCAGGGGGAGCTACTCTCACAGATACGCAGTATTTT. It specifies CASSPGGATLTDTQYF.

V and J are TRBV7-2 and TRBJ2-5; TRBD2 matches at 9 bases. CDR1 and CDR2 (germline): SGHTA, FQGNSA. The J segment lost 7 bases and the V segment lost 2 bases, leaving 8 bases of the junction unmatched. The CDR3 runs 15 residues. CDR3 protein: CASSLPTSGLGTQYF. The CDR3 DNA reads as TGTGCCAGCAGCTTACCTACTAGCGGGCTCGGGACCCAGTACTTC.

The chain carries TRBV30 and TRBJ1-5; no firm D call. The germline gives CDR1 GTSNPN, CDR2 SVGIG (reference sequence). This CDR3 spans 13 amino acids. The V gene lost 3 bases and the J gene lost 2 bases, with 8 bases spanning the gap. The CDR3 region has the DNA TGTGCCTGGAGGGCAGGCGGCAATCAGCCCCAGCATTTT. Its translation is CAWRAGGNQPQHF.

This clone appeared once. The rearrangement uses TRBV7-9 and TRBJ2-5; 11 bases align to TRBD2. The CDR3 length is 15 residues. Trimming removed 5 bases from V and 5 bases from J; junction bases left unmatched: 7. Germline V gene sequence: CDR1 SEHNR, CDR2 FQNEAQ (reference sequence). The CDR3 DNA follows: TGTGCCAGCAGCATACGGACTAGCGGGTGGGAGACCCAGTACTTC. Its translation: CASSIRTSGWETQYF.

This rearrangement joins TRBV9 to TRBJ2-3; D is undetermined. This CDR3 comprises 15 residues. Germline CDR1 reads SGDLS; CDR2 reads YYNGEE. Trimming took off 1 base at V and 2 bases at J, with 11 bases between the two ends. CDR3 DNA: TGTGCCAGCAGCGTAAGAGGTACTATCACAGATACGCAGTATTTT. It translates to CASSVRGTITDTQYF.

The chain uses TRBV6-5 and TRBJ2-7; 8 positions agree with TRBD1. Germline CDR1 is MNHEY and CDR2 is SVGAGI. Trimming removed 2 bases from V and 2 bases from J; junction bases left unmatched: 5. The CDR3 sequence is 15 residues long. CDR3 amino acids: CASSYGTGGPYEQYF. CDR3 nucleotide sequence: TGTGCCAGCAGTTACGGTACAGGGGGTCCCTACGAGCAGTACTTC.

The CDR3 sequence: CASSRTVSTDTQYF. CDR3 in DNA: TGTGCCAGCAGCCGGACAGTGAGCACAGATACGCAGTATTTT. The chain employs TRBV11-3 and TRBJ2-3, with a possible D match to TRBD1 (6 bases). V was clipped by 5 bases and J by 0 bases, with 9 bases between them. CDR1 and CDR2 (germline): SGHNT, YENEEA. This CDR3 has 14 amino acids. The whole variable domain, filled in from reference TRBV11-3 and TRBJ2-3, reads EAGVVQSPRYKIIEKKQPVAFWCNPISGHNTLYWYLQNLGQGPELLIRYENEEAVDDSQLPKDRFSAERLKGVDSTLKIQPAELGDSAVYLCASSRTVSTDTQYFGPGTRLTVL.

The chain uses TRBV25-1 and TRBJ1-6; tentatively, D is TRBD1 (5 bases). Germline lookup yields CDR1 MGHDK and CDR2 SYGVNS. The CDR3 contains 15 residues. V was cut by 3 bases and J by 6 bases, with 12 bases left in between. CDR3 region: CASSEGRPINSPLHF. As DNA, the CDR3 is TGTGCCAGCAGTGAGGGGCGGCCAATTAATTCACCCCTCCACTTT. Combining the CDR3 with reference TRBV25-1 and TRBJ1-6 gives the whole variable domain EADIYQTPRYLVIGTGKKITLECSQTMGHDKMYWYQQDPGMELHLIHYSYGVNSTEKGDLSSESTVSRIRTEHFPLTLESARPSHTSQYLCASSEGRPINSPLHFGNGTRLTVT.

The CDR3: CASSSTGGGWSNQPQHF. The CDR3 DNA reads as TGCGCCAGCAGCAGCACAGGGGGCGGCTGGAGCAATCAGCCCCAGCATTTT. This chain connects TRBV5-1 to TRBJ1-5, with 9 nucleotides matching TRBD1. Losses at the gene ends were 4 bases for V and 1 base for J; bases not matched to a gene: 9. The V gene's germline CDR1 is SGHRS and CDR2 YFSETQ. CDR3 length: 17 amino acids.

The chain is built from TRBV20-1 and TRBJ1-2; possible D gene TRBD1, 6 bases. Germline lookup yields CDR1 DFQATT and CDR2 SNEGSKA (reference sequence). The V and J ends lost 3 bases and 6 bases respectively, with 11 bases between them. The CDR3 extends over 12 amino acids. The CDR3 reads CSASRGADGYTF. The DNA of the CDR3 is TGCAGTGCTAGTCGGGGGGCGGATGGCTACACCTTC.

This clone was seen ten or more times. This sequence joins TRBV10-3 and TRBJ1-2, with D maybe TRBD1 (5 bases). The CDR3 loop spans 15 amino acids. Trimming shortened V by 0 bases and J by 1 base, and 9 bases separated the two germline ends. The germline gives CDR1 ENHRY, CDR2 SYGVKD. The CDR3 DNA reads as TGTGCCATCAGTGAGTCTCCAGGGTATAACTATGGCTACACCTTC. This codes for CAISESPGYNYGYTF.

The CDR3 loop is CASSDSMGARQPQHF. The CDR3 DNA is TGTGCCAGCAGCGACTCAATGGGGGCTCGACAGCCCCAGCATTTT. This chain joins TRBV2 and TRBJ1-5; D perhaps matches TRBD1 (6 bases). V lost 6 bases and J lost 7, with 19 bases in between. CDR3 size: 15 residues. Germline V gene data show CDR1 as SNHLY and CDR2 as FYNNEI. The full variable domain, with the rest looked up from reference TRBV2 and TRBJ1-5, is EPEVTQTPSHQVTQMGQEVILRCVPISNHLYFYWYRQILGQKVEFLVSFYNNEISEKSEIFDDQFSVERPDGSNFTLKIRSTKLEDSAMYFCASSDSMGARQPQHFGDGTRLSIL.

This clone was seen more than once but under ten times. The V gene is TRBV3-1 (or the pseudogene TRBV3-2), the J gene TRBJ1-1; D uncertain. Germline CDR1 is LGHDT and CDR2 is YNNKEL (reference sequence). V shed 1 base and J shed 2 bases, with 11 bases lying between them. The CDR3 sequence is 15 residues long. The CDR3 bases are TGTGCCAGCAGCCAAGTGGGAGTTCTAAACACTGAAGCTTTCTTT. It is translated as CASSQVGVLNTEAFF.

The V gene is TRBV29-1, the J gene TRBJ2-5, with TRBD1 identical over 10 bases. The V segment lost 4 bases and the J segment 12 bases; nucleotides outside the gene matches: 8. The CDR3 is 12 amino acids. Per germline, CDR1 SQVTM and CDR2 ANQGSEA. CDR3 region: CSVAGQGFMEYF. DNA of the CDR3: TGCAGCGTTGCGGGACAGGGGTTTATGGAGTACTTC.

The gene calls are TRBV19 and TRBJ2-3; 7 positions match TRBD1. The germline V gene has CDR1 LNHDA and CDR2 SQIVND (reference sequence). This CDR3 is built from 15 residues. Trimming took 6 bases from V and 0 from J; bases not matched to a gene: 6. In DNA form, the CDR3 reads TGTGCCAGTAGGAGACAGGGTTCTAGCACAGATACGCAGTATTTT. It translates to CASRRQGSSTDTQYF.

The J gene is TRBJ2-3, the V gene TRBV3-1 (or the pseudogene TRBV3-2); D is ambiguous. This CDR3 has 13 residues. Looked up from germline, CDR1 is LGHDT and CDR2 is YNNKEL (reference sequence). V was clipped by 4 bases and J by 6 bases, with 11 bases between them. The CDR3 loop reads CASSRERVDTQYF. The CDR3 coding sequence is TGTGCCAGCAGCCGCGAGAGAGTGGATACGCAGTATTTT.

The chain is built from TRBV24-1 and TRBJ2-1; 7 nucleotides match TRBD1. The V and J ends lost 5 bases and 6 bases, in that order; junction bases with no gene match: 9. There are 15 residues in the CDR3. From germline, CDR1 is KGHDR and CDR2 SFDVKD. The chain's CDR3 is CATSGPNRGSNEQFF. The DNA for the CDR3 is TGTGCCACCAGTGGCCCCAACAGGGGCTCCAATGAGCAGTTCTTC.

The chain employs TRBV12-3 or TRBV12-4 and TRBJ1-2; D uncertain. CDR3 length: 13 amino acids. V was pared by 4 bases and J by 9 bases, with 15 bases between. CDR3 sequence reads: CASSSNRDDRYTF. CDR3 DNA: TGTGCCAGCAGTTCGAACAGAGACGACCGCTACACCTTC.

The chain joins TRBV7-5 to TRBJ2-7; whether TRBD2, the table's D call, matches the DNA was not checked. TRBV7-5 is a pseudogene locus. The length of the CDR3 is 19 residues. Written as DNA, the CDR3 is TGTGCCAGAAGCCAACCACCGGGACTAGCGGACTATAGCTCCTACGAGCAGTACTTC. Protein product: CARSQPPGLADYSSYEQYF.

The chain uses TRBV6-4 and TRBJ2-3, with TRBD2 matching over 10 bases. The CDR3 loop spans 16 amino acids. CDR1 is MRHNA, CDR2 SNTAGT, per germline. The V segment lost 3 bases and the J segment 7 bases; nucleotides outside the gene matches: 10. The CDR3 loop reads CASSEEELAGWNTQYF. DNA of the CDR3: TGTGCCAGCAGTGAGGAGGAACTAGCGGGGTGGAATACGCAGTATTTT.